This T cell receptor beta chain was identified during a study of CD8 T cells in Susac syndrome. Study-wide context: At blood draw, Susac syndrome patients were therapy-naive, on corticosteroids, or on intravenous immunoglobulin alone.

The CDR3 loop spans 13 amino acids. Per germline, CDR1 SQVTM and CDR2 ANQGSEA. The V end was cut by 2 bases, the J end by 2 bases, with 8 bases between. From blood CD8+ and CD4+ T cells, the TCR beta chain was sequenced. TEMRA cells were FACS-enriched, while CD8+ and CD4+ T cells were negatively isolated. A quantity of about 0.45 to 1 ug RNA underwent reverse transcription using random hexamers. Each CDR3 protein is one row after TCRdb ran MiXCR on the immunoSEQ multiplex PCR reads. The profile covers about 180,000 distinct CDR3 sequences, with around 94% appearing a single time and approximately 0.099% taken by the ten largest.

This chain connects TRBV29-1 to TRBJ2-3; possible D gene TRBD1, 5 bases. Specimen: CD4+ T cells from PBMCs. The TCR was taken from a human donor with Susac syndrome. CDR3 region: CSVEQGNTDTQYF. The CDR3 DNA sequence: TGCAGCGTTGAACAGGGAAACACAGATACGCAGTATTTT.